A single sample is the source of the 6 T cell receptor beta chains below, sequenced in a study of blood T cell repertoires in COVID-19 (dated by TCRdb to 2018 to 2021). To prepare the library, the immunoSEQ multiplex PCR assay was applied. This is the immuneACCESS table as TCRdb keeps it, with only in-frame sequences that have V and J called. A part of the clones is gone; compared with another copy, unresolved V genes explain less than half, and the rest is unexplained. Recorded for this sample are 200,000 to 250,000 clones; roughly 86% of them occurred a single time. The ten largest make up 10% of the sample. Sequencing was done on a sample of peripheral blood. The source of these receptors is a woman aged 45-65 years with COVID-19, enrolled during active disease.

The V call is TRBV27, the J call TRBJ1-3, with 7 positions matching TRBD1. The germline V gene has CDR1 MNHEY and CDR2 SMNVEV (reference sequence). The V and J ends lost 4 bases and 2 bases, in that order; junction bases with no gene match: 5. CDR3 length: 15 amino acids. The CDR3 spells CASSWDGTAGNTIYF. The CDR3 coding sequence is TGTGCCAGCAGTTGGGACGGGACAGCTGGAAACACCATATATTTT.

V and J are TRBV10-3 and TRBJ2-7; 7 bases map to TRBD1. The germline V gene encodes CDR1 ENHRY and CDR2 SYGVKD. J lost 5 bases, V lost 5 bases, and 6 bases had no gene match. The CDR3 spans 13 residues. This chain's CDR3 is CAISSGQRDEQYV. CDR3 DNA: TGTGCCATCAGTTCGGGACAGAGGGACGAGCAGTACGTC.

The genes are TRBV6-4 and TRBJ1-4; TRBD1 matches 7 bases. V trimming: 7 bases; J trimming: 6 bases; junction bases outside the gene matches: 17. The germline gives CDR1 MRHNA, CDR2 SNTAGT. The CDR3 length is 17 residues. Here the CDR3 reads CASTSSPNRGSHEKLFF. CDR3 nucleotide sequence: TGTGCCAGCACCAGTTCCCCGAACAGGGGAAGCCATGAAAAACTGTTTTTT.

This chain joins TRBV24-1 and TRBJ1-1; possibly TRBD1 for D (5 bases). The V gene lost 5 bases and the J gene lost 5 bases, with 14 bases spanning the gap. The germline V gene encodes CDR1 KGHDR and CDR2 SFDVKD. There are 14 residues in the CDR3. In DNA form, the CDR3 reads TGTGCCACCAGTGCTTCAGGGTTGGGTACTGAAGCTTTCTTT. The encoded protein is CATSASGLGTEAFF.

This clone was observed a single time. The chain uses TRBV28 and TRBJ1-6; 9 bases line up with TRBD1. Germline values: CDR1 MDHEN, CDR2 SYDVKM. The CDR3 contains 15 residues. Unmatched junction bases numbered 9, after V lost 7 bases and J lost 8 bases. In DNA, the CDR3 is TGTGCCAGCACCCACAGGGGGCAGTGGGATTCACCCCTCCACTTT. This encodes CASTHRGQWDSPLHF.

The gene calls are TRBV2 and TRBJ1-5; 10 positions match TRBD1. The V and J ends lost 8 bases and 2 bases, in that order; junction bases with no gene match: 12. Germline lookup yields CDR1 SNHLY and CDR2 FYNNEI. This CDR3 has 17 amino acids. CDR3 nucleotides: TGTGCCAGCGGGACAGGGGCCGAGGGTGTCGGCAATCAGCCCCAGCATTTT. Translating gives CASGTGAEGVGNQPQHF. Full variable domain (outside the CDR3, taken from reference TRBV2 and TRBJ1-5): EPEVTQTPSHQVTQMGQEVILRCVPISNHLYFYWYRQILGQKVEFLVSFYNNEISEKSEIFDDQFSVERPDGSNFTLKIRSTKLEDSAMYFCASGTGAEGVGNQPQHFGDGTRLSIL.